Listed below are T cell receptor beta chains from one sample, sequenced in a study of lymphopenia after photon versus proton radiotherapy. Clones were sequenced by immunoSEQ multiplex PCR, and TCRdb holds only the in-frame ones, with some missing. The sample yields 150,000 to 200,000 clones, around 85% seen once. The input for sequencing was peripheral blood, taken from a patient treated with photon-based radiotherapy. Receptors were obtained from a man aged 45-65 years with gastric cancer. CDR3s include the opening cysteine and the closing phenylalanine or tryptophan. Fields, in order: V gene, J gene, clone size, D gene, CDR3 protein, CDR3 DNA. D genes are given only for firm matches. Where a row states a size, it is once, few, many or the class of an expanded clone; other rows omit it.

>TRBV6-4|TRBJ2-3|NA|TRBD2
CASSALAKSTDTQYF
TGTGCCAGCAGTGCACTAGCGAAGAGCACAGATACGCAGTATTTT
>TRBV6-1|TRBJ2-1|NA|NA
CASSERGWVNEQFF
TGTGCCAGCAGTGAAAGGGGCTGGGTCAATGAGCAGTTCTTC
>TRBV2|TRBJ2-1|NA|NA
CASSVGGEQFF
TGTGCCAGCAGTGTCGGCGGTGAGCAGTTCTTC
>TRBV19|TRBJ1-5|few|TRBD1
CASSFGQAVYSNQPQHF
TGTGCCAGTAGCTTTGGACAGGCCGTTTATAGCAATCAGCCCCAGCATTTT
>TRBV5-1|TRBJ2-1|NA|TRBD2
CASSLEREINDEQFF
TGCGCCAGCAGCTTGGAGCGGGAGATAAACGATGAGCAGTTCTTC
>TRBV7-2|TRBJ2-1|NA|NA
CASSLDGNNEQFF
TGTGCCAGCAGCTTAGACGGAAACAATGAGCAGTTCTTC
>TRBV2|TRBJ2-2|NA|TRBD1
CASSGQGMNTGELFF
TGTGCCAGCAGCGGACAGGGGATGAACACCGGGGAGCTGTTTTTT
>TRBV4-1|TRBJ2-1|NA|TRBD2
CASSQECGRPDEQFF
TGCGCCAGCAGCCAAGAGTGCGGGAGGCCGGATGAGCAGTTCTTC
>TRBV2|TRBJ1-5|few|NA
CASSEAGASNQPQHF
TGTGCCAGCAGTGAAGCCGGGGCTAGCAATCAGCCCCAGCATTTT
>TRBV18|TRBJ1-5|NA|NA
CASSGTPNQPQHF
TGTGCCAGCTCAGGGACACCTAATCAGCCCCAGCATTTT
>TRBV20-1|TRBJ2-1|NA|NA
CSASGYNEQFF
TGCAGTGCCAGCGGCTACAATGAGCAGTTCTTC
>TRBV5-1|TRBJ1-4|NA|TRBD1
CASTPRDSTEKLFF
TGCGCCAGCACACCTCGGGACAGTACTGAAAAACTGTTTTTT
>TRBV27|TRBJ2-5|NA|NA
CASRPPASRETQYF
TGTGCCAGCCGTCCCCCCGCTAGCCGAGAGACCCAGTACTTC
>TRBV2|TRBJ2-3|NA|TRBD2
CASSRLAGVDTQYF
TGTGCCAGCAGTCGACTAGCGGGAGTGGATACGCAGTATTTT
>TRBV5-1|TRBJ1-2|NA|TRBD1
CASSLATGANGYTF
TGCGCCAGCAGCTTGGCGACAGGGGCCAACGGCTACACCTTC
>TRBV6-1|TRBJ2-7|NA|NA
CASSVRTASGEQYF
TGTGCCAGCAGTGTCAGGACAGCTTCGGGAGAGCAGTACTTC
>TRBV29-1|TRBJ1-2|NA|TRBD1
CSVVAGGFGYTF
TGCAGCGTTGTGGCAGGGGGCTTCGGCTACACCTTC
>TRBV9|TRBJ1-4|NA|NA
CASSGPGRGGLFF
TGTGCCAGCAGCGGACCGGGACGCGGGGGACTGTTTTTT
>TRBV7-8|TRBJ2-1|NA|NA
CASSLFGGGNEQFF
TGTGCCAGCAGCTTGTTTGGGGGAGGAAATGAGCAGTTCTTC
>TRBV7-2|TRBJ2-2|NA|TRBD2
CASSFVPGLDTGELFF
TGTGCCAGCAGCTTTGTACCGGGACTAGACACCGGGGAGCTGTTTTTT
>TRBV5-6|TRBJ1-2|NA|TRBD1
CASSLQDRGYGYTF
TGTGCCAGCAGCTTACAGGACAGGGGCTATGGCTACACCTTC
>TRBV10-1|TRBJ2-3|NA|NA
CASSAGGWKRECSDTQYF
TGCGCCAGCAGTGCAGGGGGCTGGAAGCGGGAGTGCTCAGATACGCAGTATTTT
>TRBV6-5|TRBJ2-3|NA|TRBD1
CASTSGQFTDTQYF
TGTGCCAGCACCTCGGGACAGTTCACAGATACGCAGTATTTT
>TRBV7-9|TRBJ2-1|NA|TRBD2
CASSLGGLAVSNEQFF
TGTGCCAGCAGCTTAGGGGGACTAGCGGTATCCAATGAGCAGTTCTTC
>TRBV15|TRBJ1-1|NA|NA
CATSRDGAANTEAFF
TGTGCCACCAGCAGAGACGGAGCCGCTAACACTGAAGCTTTCTTT
>TRBV6-5|TRBJ1-3|NA|NA
CASRVSSGNTIYF
TGTGCCAGCCGGGTGAGCTCTGGAAACACCATATATTTT
>TRBV19|TRBJ2-7|NA|NA
CASSSFRATNSYEQYF
TGTGCCAGTAGCTCTTTTCGGGCCACTAACTCCTACGAGCAGTACTTC
>TRBV15|TRBJ2-1|NA|TRBD1
CATSRDLGQGAHEQFF
TGTGCCACCAGCAGAGACTTGGGACAGGGGGCGCATGAGCAGTTCTTC
>TRBV14|TRBJ2-3|NA|NA
CASSQDQWAGRTDTQYF
TGTGCCAGCAGCCAAGATCAATGGGCAGGACGCACAGATACGCAGTATTTT
>TRBV5-1|TRBJ2-2|NA|NA
CASTRGTGELFF
TGCGCCAGCACTAGGGGGACCGGGGAGCTGTTTTTT
>TRBV7-2|TRBJ2-1|NA|NA
CASRLTPIHRGGNEQFF
TGTGCCAGCCGCTTAACCCCTATCCACAGGGGGGGCAATGAGCAGTTCTTC
>TRBV6-1|TRBJ2-5|NA|NA
CACGGLGLKETQYF
TGTGCCTGTGGGGGACTGGGACTGAAAGAGACCCAGTACTTC
>TRBV7-2|TRBJ1-1|NA|NA
CASSLALRTEAFF
TGTGCCAGCAGCTTAGCTCTAAGAACTGAAGCTTTCTTT
>TRBV7-8|TRBJ2-7|NA|TRBD2
CASSFLLNFGAGAGVQYF
TGTGCCAGCAGCTTTCTTTTAAACTTCGGCGCGGGAGCCGGGGTGCAGTACTTC
>TRBV2|TRBJ1-1|NA|NA
CASSELGSRMRGEAFF
TGTGCCAGCAGTGAGTTAGGCAGTAGAATGAGGGGAGAAGCTTTCTTT
>TRBV29-1|TRBJ2-1|NA|TRBD2
CSVQGGDSYNEQFF
TGCAGCGTTCAGGGAGGGGACTCCTACAATGAGCAGTTCTTC
>TRBV4-1|TRBJ2-3|NA|TRBD1
CASSQPRTGIYTDTQYF
TGCGCCAGCAGCCAACCCAGGACAGGAATTTACACAGATACGCAGTATTTT
>TRBV6-1|TRBJ1-2|once|NA
CASSARWDGYGYTF
TGTGCCAGCAGTGCCCGGTGGGACGGATATGGCTACACCTTC
>TRBV18|TRBJ2-7|NA|NA
CASSPPRGSYEQYF
TGTGCCAGCTCACCCCCGCGCGGTTCCTACGAGCAGTACTTC
>TRBV6-5|TRBJ2-7|NA|TRBD2
CASSYGIAGYEQYF
TGTGCCAGCAGTTACGGGATAGCGGGCTACGAGCAGTACTTC
>TRBV9|TRBJ2-7|once|NA
CASSVVAGRQYF
TGTGCCAGCAGCGTAGTCGCAGGGAGGCAGTACTTC
>TRBV4-3|TRBJ2-2|NA|TRBD2
CASSQETSRYTGELFF
TGCGCCAGCAGCCAGGAGACTAGCCGATACACCGGGGAGCTGTTTTTT
>TRBV2|TRBJ2-1|NA|TRBD2
CASNNGRTSYNEQFF
TGTGCCAGCAACAACGGGAGGACCTCCTACAATGAGCAGTTCTTC
>TRBV9|TRBJ2-7|few|TRBD2
CASSSTSGGYEQYF
TGTGCCAGCAGCTCGACTAGCGGGGGCTACGAGCAGTACTTC
>TRBV30|TRBJ2-2|NA|NA
CAWSVFPGEDGELFF
TGTGCCTGGAGTGTATTTCCAGGGGAGGACGGGGAGCTGTTTTTT
>TRBV15|TRBJ2-1|NA|NA
CATSRAGTGGRIEQFF
TGTGCCACCAGCAGAGCCGGGACAGGCGGGAGGATCGAGCAGTTCTTC
>TRBV13|TRBJ2-7|NA|TRBD2
CASGVKAGEPYEQYF
TGTGCCAGCGGGGTGAAGGCGGGGGAGCCTTACGAGCAGTACTTC
>TRBV20-1|TRBJ2-3|NA|NA
CSAARADTQYF
TGCAGTGCCGCCAGAGCAGATACGCAGTATTTT
>TRBV2|TRBJ2-3|NA|NA
CASSSRGAYF
TGTGCCAGCAGTTCCCGGGGCGCGTATTTT
>TRBV5-4|TRBJ2-2|once|NA
CASSFRRDNTGELFF
TGTGCCAGCAGCTTTAGGAGGGACAACACCGGGGAGCTGTTTTTT
>TRBV27|TRBJ2-5|NA|NA
CASSLGETQYF
TGTGCCAGCAGTTTAGGAGAGACCCAGTACTTC
>TRBV5-1|TRBJ1-4|NA|NA
CASSYGGAATNEKLFF
TGCGCCAGCAGCTACGGTGGGGCGGCAACTAATGAAAAACTGTTTTTT